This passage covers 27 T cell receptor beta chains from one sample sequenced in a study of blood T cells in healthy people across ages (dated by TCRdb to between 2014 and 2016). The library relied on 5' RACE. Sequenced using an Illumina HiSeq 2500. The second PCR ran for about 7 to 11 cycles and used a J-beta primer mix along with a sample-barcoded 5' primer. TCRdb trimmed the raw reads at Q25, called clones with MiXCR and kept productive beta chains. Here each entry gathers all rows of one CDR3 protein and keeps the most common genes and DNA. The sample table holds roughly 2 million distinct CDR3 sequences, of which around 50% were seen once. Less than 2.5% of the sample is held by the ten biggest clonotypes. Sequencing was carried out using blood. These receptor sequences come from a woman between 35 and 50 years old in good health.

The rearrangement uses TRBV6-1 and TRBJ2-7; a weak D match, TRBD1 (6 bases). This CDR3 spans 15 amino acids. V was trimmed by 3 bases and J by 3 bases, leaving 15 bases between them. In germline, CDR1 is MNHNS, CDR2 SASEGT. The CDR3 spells CASSDRGIGNYEQYF. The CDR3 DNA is TGTGCCAGCAGTGACAGGGGAATTGGTAACTACGAGCAGTACTTC.

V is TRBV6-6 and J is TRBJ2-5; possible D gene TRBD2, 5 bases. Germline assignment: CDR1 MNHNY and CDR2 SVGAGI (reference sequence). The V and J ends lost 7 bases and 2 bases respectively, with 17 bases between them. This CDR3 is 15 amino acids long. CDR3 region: CASTPGGGGQETQYF. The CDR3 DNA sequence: TGTGCCAGCACCCCGGGCGGTGGAGGTCAAGAGACCCAGTACTTC.

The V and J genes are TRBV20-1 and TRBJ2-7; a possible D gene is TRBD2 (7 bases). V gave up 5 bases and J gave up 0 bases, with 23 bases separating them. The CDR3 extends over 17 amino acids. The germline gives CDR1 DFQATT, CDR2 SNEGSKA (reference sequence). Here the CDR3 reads CSARGIRGGLPSYEQYF. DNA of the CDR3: TGCAGTGCTCGAGGTATAAGGGGGGGCTTACCCTCCTACGAGCAGTACTTC.

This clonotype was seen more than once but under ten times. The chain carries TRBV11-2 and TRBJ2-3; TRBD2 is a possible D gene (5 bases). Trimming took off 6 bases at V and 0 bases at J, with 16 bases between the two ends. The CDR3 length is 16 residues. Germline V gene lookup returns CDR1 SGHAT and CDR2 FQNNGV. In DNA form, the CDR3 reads TGTGCCAGCAGTAACCGGGAAGGAGCTAGCACAGATACGCAGTATTTT. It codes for CASSNREGASTDTQYF.

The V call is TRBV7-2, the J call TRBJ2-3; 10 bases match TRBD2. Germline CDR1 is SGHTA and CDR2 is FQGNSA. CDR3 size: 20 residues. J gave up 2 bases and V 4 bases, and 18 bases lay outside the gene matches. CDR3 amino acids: CASSSAGVAGGSHSTDTQYF. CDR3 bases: TGTGCCAGCAGCTCCGCCGGGGTAGCGGGGGGCAGCCATTCCACAGATACGCAGTATTTT.

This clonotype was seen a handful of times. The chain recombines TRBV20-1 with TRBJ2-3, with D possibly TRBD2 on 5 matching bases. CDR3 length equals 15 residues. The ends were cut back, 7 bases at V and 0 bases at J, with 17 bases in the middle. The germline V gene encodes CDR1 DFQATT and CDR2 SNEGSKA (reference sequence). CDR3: CSVLPGITSTDTQYF. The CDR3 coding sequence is TGCAGTGTTCTCCCGGGGATAACTAGCACAGATACGCAGTATTTT.

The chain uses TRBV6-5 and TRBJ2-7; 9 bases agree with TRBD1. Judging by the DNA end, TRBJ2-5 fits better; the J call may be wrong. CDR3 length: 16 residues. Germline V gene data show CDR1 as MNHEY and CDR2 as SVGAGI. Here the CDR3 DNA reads TGTGCCAGCAGTTACCGCTGGACAGGGGAAAAGGAGACCCAGTACTTC. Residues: CASSYRWTGEKETQYF.

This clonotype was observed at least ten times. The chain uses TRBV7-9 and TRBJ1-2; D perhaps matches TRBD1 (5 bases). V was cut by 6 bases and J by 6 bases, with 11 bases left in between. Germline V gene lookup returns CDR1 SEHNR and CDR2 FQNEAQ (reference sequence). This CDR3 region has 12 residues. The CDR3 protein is CASSFGGDGYTF. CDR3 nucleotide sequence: TGTGCCAGCAGTTTTGGGGGGGATGGCTACACCTTC.

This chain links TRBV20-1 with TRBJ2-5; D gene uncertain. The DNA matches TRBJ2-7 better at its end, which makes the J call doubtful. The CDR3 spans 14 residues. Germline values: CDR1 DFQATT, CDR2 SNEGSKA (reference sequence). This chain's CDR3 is CSARSDALEYEQYF. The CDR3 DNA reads TGCAGTGCTAGATCCGACGCTCTAGAGTACGAGCAGTACTTC.

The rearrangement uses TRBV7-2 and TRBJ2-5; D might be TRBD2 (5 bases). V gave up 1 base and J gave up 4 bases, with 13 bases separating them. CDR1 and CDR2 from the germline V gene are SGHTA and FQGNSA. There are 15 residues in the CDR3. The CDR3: CASSLEILRGETQYF. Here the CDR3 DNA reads TGTGCCAGCAGCTTAGAAATCCTACGGGGAGAGACCCAGTACTTC.

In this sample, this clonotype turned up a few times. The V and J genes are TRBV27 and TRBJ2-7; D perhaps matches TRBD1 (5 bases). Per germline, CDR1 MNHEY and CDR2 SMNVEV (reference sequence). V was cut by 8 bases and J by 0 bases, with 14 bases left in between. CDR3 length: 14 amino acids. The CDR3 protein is CASAKQGDSYEQYF. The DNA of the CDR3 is TGTGCCAGCGCTAAACAAGGGGACTCCTACGAGCAGTACTTC.

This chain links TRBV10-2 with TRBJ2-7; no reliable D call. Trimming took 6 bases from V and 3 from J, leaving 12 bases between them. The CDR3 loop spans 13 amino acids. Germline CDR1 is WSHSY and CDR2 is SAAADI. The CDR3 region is CASRREQIYEQYF. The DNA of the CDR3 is TGCGCCAGCAGAAGGGAACAGATCTACGAGCAGTACTTC.

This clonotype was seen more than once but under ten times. In DNA form, the CDR3 reads TGCAGTGCTAGCCCAGTGGCAGACAAAGCTTTCTTT. Translated: CSASPVADKAFF. V usage is TRBV20-1 and J usage is TRBJ1-1; no definite D call. V lost 3 bases and J 9 bases, leaving 14 bases between the germline ends. The CDR3 totals 12 residues. Germline V gives CDR1 DFQATT, CDR2 SNEGSKA (reference sequence).

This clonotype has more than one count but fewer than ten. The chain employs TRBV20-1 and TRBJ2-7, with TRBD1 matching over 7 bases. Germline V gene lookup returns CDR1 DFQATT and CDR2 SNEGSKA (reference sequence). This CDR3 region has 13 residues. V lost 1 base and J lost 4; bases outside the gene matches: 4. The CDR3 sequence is CSARGRDRYEQYF. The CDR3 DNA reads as TGCAGTGCTAGAGGTAGGGACAGATACGAGCAGTACTTC.

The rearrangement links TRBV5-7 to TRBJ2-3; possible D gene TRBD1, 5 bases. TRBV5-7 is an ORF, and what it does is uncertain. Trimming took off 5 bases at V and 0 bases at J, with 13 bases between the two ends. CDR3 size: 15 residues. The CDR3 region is CASRPGLLSTDTQYF. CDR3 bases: TGTGCCAGCAGACCAGGGTTGTTGAGCACAGATACGCAGTATTTT.

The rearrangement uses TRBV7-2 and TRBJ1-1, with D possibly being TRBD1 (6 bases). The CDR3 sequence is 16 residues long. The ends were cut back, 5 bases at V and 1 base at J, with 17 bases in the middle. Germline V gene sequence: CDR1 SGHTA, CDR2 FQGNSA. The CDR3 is CASSLVPQGRNTEAFF. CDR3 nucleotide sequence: TGTGCCAGCAGCCTCGTCCCACAGGGCCGGAACACTGAAGCTTTCTTT. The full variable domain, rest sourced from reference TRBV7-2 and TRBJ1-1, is GAGVSQSPSNKVTEKGKDVELRCDPISGHTALYWYRQSLGQGLEFLIYFQGNSAPDKSGLPSDRFSAERTGGSVSTLTIQRTQQEDSAVYLCASSLVPQGRNTEAFFGQGTRLTVV.

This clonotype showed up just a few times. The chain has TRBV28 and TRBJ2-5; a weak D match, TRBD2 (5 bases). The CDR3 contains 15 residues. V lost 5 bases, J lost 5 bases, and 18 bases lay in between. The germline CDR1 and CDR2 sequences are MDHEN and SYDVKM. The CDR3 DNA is TGTGCCAGCAGTGCCCCGGGGAGCTTTCGGGAGACCCAGTACTTC. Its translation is CASSAPGSFRETQYF.

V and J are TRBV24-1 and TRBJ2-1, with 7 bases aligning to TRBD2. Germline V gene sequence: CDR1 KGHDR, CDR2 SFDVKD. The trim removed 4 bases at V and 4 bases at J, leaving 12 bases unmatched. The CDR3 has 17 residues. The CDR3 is CATSDSERGSKYNEQFF. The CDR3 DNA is TGTGCCACCAGTGACAGCGAGCGGGGATCGAAATACAATGAGCAGTTCTTC.

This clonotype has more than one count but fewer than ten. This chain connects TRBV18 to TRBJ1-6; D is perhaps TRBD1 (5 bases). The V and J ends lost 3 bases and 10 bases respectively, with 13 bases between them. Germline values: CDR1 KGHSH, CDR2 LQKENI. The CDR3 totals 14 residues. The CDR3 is CASSPDGPGSPLHF. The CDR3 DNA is TGTGCCAGCTCACCTGACGGACCAGGGTCACCCCTCCACTTT.

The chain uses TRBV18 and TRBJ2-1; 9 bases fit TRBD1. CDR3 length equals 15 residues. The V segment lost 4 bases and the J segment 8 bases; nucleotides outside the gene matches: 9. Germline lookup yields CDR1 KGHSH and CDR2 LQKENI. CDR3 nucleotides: TGTGCCAGCTCACTACTCTGGGACAGGGTCTATGAGCAGTTCTTC. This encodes CASSLLWDRVYEQFF.

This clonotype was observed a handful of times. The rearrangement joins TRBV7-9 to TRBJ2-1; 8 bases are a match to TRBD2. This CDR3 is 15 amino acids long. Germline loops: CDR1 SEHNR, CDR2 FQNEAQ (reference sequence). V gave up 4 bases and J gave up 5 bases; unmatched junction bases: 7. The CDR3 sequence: CASSSISGVDNEQFF. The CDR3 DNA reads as TGTGCCAGCAGCTCCATTAGCGGGGTCGACAATGAGCAGTTCTTC.

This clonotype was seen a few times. The CDR3 spells CSARPPGQGDYGYTF. The CDR3, as DNA: TGCAGTGCTAGACCCCCGGGACAGGGGGACTATGGCTACACCTTC. The chain joins TRBV20-1 to TRBJ1-2; 11 bases map to TRBD1. The CDR3 covers 15 residues. With 2 bases clipped from V and 3 bases from J, the junction kept 5 bases outside the gene matches. CDR1 DFQATT and CDR2 SNEGSKA come from the germline V gene (reference sequence).

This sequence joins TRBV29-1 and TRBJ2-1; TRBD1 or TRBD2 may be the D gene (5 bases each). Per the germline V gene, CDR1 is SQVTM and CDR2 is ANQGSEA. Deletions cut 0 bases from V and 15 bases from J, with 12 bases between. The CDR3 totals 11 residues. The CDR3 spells CSVEEGRQWFF. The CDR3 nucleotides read TGCAGCGTTGAAGAAGGGAGACAGTGGTTCTTC.

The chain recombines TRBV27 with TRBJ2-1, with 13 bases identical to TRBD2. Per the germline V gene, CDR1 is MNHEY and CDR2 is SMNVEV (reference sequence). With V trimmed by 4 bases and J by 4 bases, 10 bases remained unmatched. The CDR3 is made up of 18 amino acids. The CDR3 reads CASSSGTSGAGGYNEQFF. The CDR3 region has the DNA TGTGCCAGCAGTTCCGGGACTAGCGGGGCGGGTGGGTACAATGAGCAGTTCTTC.

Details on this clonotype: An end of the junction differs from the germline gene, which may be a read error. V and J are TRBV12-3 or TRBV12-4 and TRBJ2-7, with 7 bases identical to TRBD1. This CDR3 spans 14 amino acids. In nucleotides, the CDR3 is TGTACCAGCAGCCAGACAGGGCAGTCCCACGAGCAGTACTTC. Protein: CTSSQTGQSHEQYF.

The CDR3 nucleotides read TGTGCCAGCAGCTTAGACGCAGGTCCTCCCTACGAGCAGTACTTC. It is translated as CASSLDAGPPYEQYF. The chain employs TRBV7-6 and TRBJ2-4; D is ambiguous. The J call may be in error: the DNA end matches TRBJ2-7 better. Germline CDR1 reads SGHVS; CDR2 reads FNYEAQ. The CDR3 runs to 15 residues.

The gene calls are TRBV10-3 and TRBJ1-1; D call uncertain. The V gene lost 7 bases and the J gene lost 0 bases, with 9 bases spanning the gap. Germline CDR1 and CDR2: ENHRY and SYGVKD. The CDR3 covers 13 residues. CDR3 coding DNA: TGTGCCATCAAGGCCAGCCTGAACACTGAAGCTTTCTTT. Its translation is CAIKASLNTEAFF.